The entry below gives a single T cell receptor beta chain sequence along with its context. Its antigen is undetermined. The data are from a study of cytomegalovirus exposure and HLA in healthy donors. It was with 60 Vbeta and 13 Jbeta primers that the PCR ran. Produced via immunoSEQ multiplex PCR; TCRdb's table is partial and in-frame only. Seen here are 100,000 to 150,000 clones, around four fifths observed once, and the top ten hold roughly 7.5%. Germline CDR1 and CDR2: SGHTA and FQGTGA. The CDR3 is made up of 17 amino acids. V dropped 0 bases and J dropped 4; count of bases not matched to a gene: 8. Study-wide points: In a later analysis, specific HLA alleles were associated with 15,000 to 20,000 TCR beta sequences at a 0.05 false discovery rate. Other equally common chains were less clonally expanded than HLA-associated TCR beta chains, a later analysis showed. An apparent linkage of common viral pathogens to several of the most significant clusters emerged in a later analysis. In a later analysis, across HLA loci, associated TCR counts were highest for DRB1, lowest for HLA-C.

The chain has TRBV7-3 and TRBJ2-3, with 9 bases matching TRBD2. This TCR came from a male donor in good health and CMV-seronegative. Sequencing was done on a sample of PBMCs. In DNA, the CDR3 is TGTGCCAGCAGCTTAACCCAGGGCGGGGGGGCCTCAGATACGCAGTATTTT. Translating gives CASSLTQGGGASDTQYF.